The 30 T cell receptor beta chains given below trace back to one sample, sequenced in a study of monozygotic twins with inflammatory bowel disease. TCRdb re-called the 5' RACE reads and gives one entry per CDR3 protein, without DNA. The listing records approximately 45,000 distinct CDR3 sequences. Material: blood. These receptors originate from a human donor with ulcerative colitis or Crohn's disease, or a healthy co-twin of an affected twin (not recorded which).

CDR3 sequence: CASSLRNPNSPLHF. This sequence joins TRBV28 and TRBJ1-6. This CDR3 is built from 14 residues. The germline V gene has CDR1 MDHEN and CDR2 SYDVKM.

The J gene is TRBJ1-1, the V gene TRBV11-2. The CDR3 runs 13 residues. The germline gives CDR1 SGHAT, CDR2 FQNNGV. CDR3 protein: CASSPQLNTEAFF.

This clonotype registers medium-sized (0.01 to 0.1%) by frequency. CDR3: CASSKLGQGASGEQFF. The V gene is TRBV19, the J gene TRBJ2-1; TCRdb's D call of TRBD1 is untestable without DNA. The CDR3 runs to 16 residues. CDR1 and CDR2 from the germline V gene are LNHDA and SQIVND (reference sequence).

The V call is TRBV6-1, the J call TRBJ1-1. The CDR3 contains 17 residues. Per the germline V gene, CDR1 is MNHNS and CDR2 is SASEGT. CDR3 sequence reads: CASIRRDAGFLNTEAFF.

The chain is built from TRBV12-3 or TRBV12-4 and TRBJ2-6. The CDR3 is 12 residues long. The CDR3: CASGVGANVLTF.

Judged by frequency, this clonotype is medium-sized. The genes are TRBV10-1 and TRBJ2-4; the TCRdb call, TRBD1, lacks DNA for checking. In germline, CDR1 is WNHNN, CDR2 SYGVQD (reference sequence). The CDR3 covers 15 residues. CDR3 sequence: CANAYGTPTKNIQYF.

The gene calls are TRBV18 and TRBJ1-6; as DNA is missing, the TRBD1 call by TCRdb cannot be tested. This CDR3 contains 15 residues. The V gene's germline CDR1 is KGHSH and CDR2 LQKENI. CDR3 region: CASSPTGPVYSPLHF.

V gene TRBV27 combines with J gene TRBJ2-7; the D call from TCRdb, TRBD2, cannot be confirmed without DNA. This CDR3 contains 17 residues. Germline V gene sequence: CDR1 MNHEY, CDR2 SMNVEV (reference sequence). The CDR3 here is CASSLRTSGVKNYEQYF.

The chain joins TRBV11-2 to TRBJ2-5; there is no DNA to check the TCRdb D call of TRBD2. Germline assignment: CDR1 SGHAT and CDR2 FQNNGV. The CDR3 is 14 residues long. The CDR3 protein is CASSQFGGGETQYF.

The V call is TRBV28, the J call TRBJ2-7. CDR1 and CDR2 from the germline V gene are MDHEN and SYDVKM. The CDR3 is 11 amino acids. The CDR3 protein is CASGVYHEQYF.

The chain couples TRBV10-3 to TRBJ1-5; absent DNA, TCRdb's TRBD1 call cannot be checked. The CDR3 loop spans 13 amino acids. Germline V lookup: CDR1 ENHRY, CDR2 SYGVKD. CDR3 sequence: CAINSRENQPQHF.

V gene TRBV5-1 combines with J gene TRBJ2-7; no DNA is available, so the TRBD1 call from TCRdb remains unchecked. The CDR3 runs to 13 residues. Per the germline V gene, CDR1 is SGHRS and CDR2 is YFSETQ. The CDR3 is CASSFNPDNEQYF.

The chain recombines TRBV5-1 with TRBJ1-4; TCRdb's D call, TRBD1, is unchecked because there is no DNA. Germline loops: CDR1 SGHRS, CDR2 YFSETQ. The CDR3 runs to 14 residues. This CDR3 is CASSLQGASEKLFF.

This rearrangement joins TRBV20-1 to TRBJ1-5. CDR1 and CDR2 (germline): DFQATT, SNEGSKA (reference sequence). This CDR3 spans 11 amino acids. CDR3 residues: CSATDSQPQHF.

J is TRBJ2-1 and V is TRBV7-3; TCRdb gives TRBD1 as the D gene, but with no DNA this cannot be confirmed. Germline CDR1 and CDR2: SGHTA and FQGTGA. This CDR3 is 15 amino acids long. The CDR3 is CASSGWGQGAGEQFF.

The rearrangement joins TRBV7-6 to TRBJ2-7; the TCRdb D gene call, TRBD2, has no DNA to confirm it. This CDR3 has 18 residues. Germline V gene sequence: CDR1 SGHVS, CDR2 FNYEAQ. CDR3: CASSPGLAGEIGSYEQYF.

The chain links TRBV30 to TRBJ1-4; no DNA is available, so the TRBD1 call from TCRdb remains unchecked. Germline values: CDR1 GTSNPN, CDR2 SVGIG (reference sequence). This CDR3 spans 15 amino acids. The CDR3 region is CAWSARTVVNEKLFF. Looking up the rest from reference TRBV30 and TRBJ1-4 gives the full variable domain: SQTIHQWPATLVQPVGSPLSLECTVEGTSNPNLYWYRQAAGRGLQLLFYSVGIGQISSEVPQNLSASRPQDRQFILSSKKLLLSDSGFYLCAWSARTVVNEKLFFGSGTQLSVL.

The CDR3 protein is CAIGPGARADTQYF. The V call is TRBV2, the J call TRBJ2-3; TCRdb's assignment of TRBD1 cannot be checked, as there is no DNA. This CDR3 region has 14 residues. Germline CDR1 SNHLY, CDR2 FYNNEI. Filled out from reference TRBV2 and TRBJ2-3, the complete variable domain reads EPEVTQTPSHQVTQMGQEVILRCVPISNHLYFYWYRQILGQKVEFLVSFYNNEISEKSEIFDDQFSVERPDGSNFTLKIRSTKLEDSAMYFCAIGPGARADTQYFGPGTRLTVL.

This chain joins TRBV20-1 and TRBJ2-7. In germline, CDR1 is DFQATT, CDR2 SNEGSKA (reference sequence). The CDR3 is 14 amino acids. The CDR3 loop is CSACPNYEVCEQYF.

The rearrangement links TRBV3-1 to TRBJ2-5; TCRdb's assignment of TRBD2 cannot be checked, as there is no DNA. The germline CDR1 and CDR2 sequences are LGHDT and YNNKEL (reference sequence). There are 18 residues in the CDR3. The CDR3 spells CASSQDGMSSGHQETQYF.

The chain is built from TRBV5-1 and TRBJ1-5. The CDR3 length is 14 residues. CDR1 is SGHRS, CDR2 YFSETQ, per germline. This CDR3 is CASSLFGENQPQHF.

This sequence joins TRBV3-1 and TRBJ2-6; the TCRdb call, TRBD1, lacks DNA for checking. CDR1 and CDR2 (germline): LGHDT, YNNKEL (reference sequence). The length of the CDR3 is 15 residues. The CDR3 sequence is CASSQARAGANVLTF.

This chain connects TRBV5-5 to TRBJ1-1. This CDR3 is 12 amino acids long. Per the germline V gene, CDR1 is SGHKS and CDR2 is YYEKEE (reference sequence). This CDR3 reads CASSLLNTEAFF.

J is TRBJ2-2 and V is TRBV9. Germline CDR1 SGDLS, CDR2 YYNGEE. This CDR3 comprises 13 residues. CDR3 protein: CASSGVFTGELFF.

This chain joins TRBV5-1 and TRBJ2-1. Germline V gives CDR1 SGHRS, CDR2 YFSETQ. The CDR3 loop spans 15 amino acids. The CDR3 is CASSLVGSVLNEQFF.

The chain has TRBV5-6 and TRBJ2-1; the D gene TCRdb calls, TRBD1, cannot be checked with no DNA. Germline loops: CDR1 SGHDT, CDR2 YYEEEE. CDR3 length equals 12 residues. CDR3 region: CASGGDWGEQFF. The variable domain in full, completed from reference TRBV5-6 and TRBJ2-1, reads DAGVTQSPTHLIKTRGQQVTLRCSPKSGHDTVSWYQQALGQGPQFIFQYYEEEERQRGNFPDRFSGHQFPNYSSELNVNALLLGDSALYLCASGGDWGEQFFGPGTRLTVL.

The V and J genes are TRBV5-5 and TRBJ1-2; TCRdb returns TRBD1, unconfirmable since there is no DNA. The CDR3 extends over 13 amino acids. Germline CDR1 reads SGHKS; CDR2 reads YYEKEE (reference sequence). The CDR3 protein is CASSPGPFYGYTF.

The chain uses TRBV29-1 and TRBJ1-2. Germline V gene data show CDR1 as SQVTM and CDR2 as ANQGSEA. This CDR3 spans 14 amino acids. This chain's CDR3 is CSAPAGGDNYGYTF.

The rearrangement uses TRBV5-5 and TRBJ2-3; TCRdb returns TRBD2, unconfirmable since there is no DNA. Germline lookup yields CDR1 SGHKS and CDR2 YYEKEE (reference sequence). The CDR3 is 18 residues long. CDR3 amino acids: CASSLVASGGLSTDTQYF.

This sequence joins TRBV10-2 and TRBJ2-4; TCRdb designates TRBD1, a call that cannot be tested without DNA. The CDR3 spans 15 residues. The V gene's germline CDR1 is WSHSY and CDR2 SAAADI. The CDR3 sequence: CASSEWGGSENMQYF.